Listed here are 30 T cell receptor beta chains from one sample, sequenced in a study of blood T cell repertoires in COVID-19. Method: immunoSEQ multiplex PCR; TCRdb's copy keeps in-frame clones and lacks some. The sample has about 160,000 clones, about 93% seen once; the top ten hold 3.5% to 5%. The specimen sequenced was peripheral blood. All receptors come from a woman between 45 and 65 years old with acute or convalescent COVID-19.

The genes are TRBV29-1 and TRBJ1-1; D is unresolved. Between the trimmed V and J ends, which lost 7 bases and 1 base, there was a span of 10 bases. The germline gives CDR1 SQVTM, CDR2 ANQGSEA. The CDR3 loop spans 12 amino acids. The CDR3 spells CSGGEQNTEAFF. The CDR3 nucleotides are TGCAGCGGCGGGGAACAGAACACTGAAGCTTTCTTT. The full variable domain, rest sourced from reference TRBV29-1 and TRBJ1-1, is SAVISQKPSRDICQRGTSLTIQCQVDSQVTMMFWYRQQPGQSLTLIATANQGSEATYESGFVIDKFPISRPNLTFSTLTVSNMSPEDSSIYLCSGGEQNTEAFFGQGTRLTVV.

This chain uses TRBV6-5 with TRBJ1-1; possibly TRBD1 for D (6 bases). Trimming took 2 bases from V and 12 from J, leaving 16 bases between them. Germline V lookup: CDR1 MNHEY, CDR2 SVGAGI. The CDR3 is made up of 13 amino acids. CDR3 amino acids: CASSYTGGLASFF. CDR3 nucleotides: TGTGCCAGCAGTTACACTGGGGGCTTGGCATCTTTCTTT.

V and J are TRBV19 and TRBJ1-5, with D tentatively TRBD1 (6 bases). Trimming removed 9 bases from V and 0 bases from J, with 15 bases in between. Germline-derived CDR1 and CDR2 are LNHDA and SQIVND (reference sequence). The CDR3 sequence is 15 residues long. Here the CDR3 reads CASRGQTFSNQPQHF. As DNA, the CDR3 is TGTGCCAGCAGGGGACAAACCTTTAGCAATCAGCCCCAGCATTTT.

J is TRBJ2-5 and V is TRBV18, with TRBD2 identical over 9 bases. V shed 3 bases, J shed 3 bases, and the junction held 8 bases outside the gene matches. From germline, CDR1 is KGHSH and CDR2 LQKENI. The CDR3 contains 16 residues. The DNA of the CDR3 is TGTGCCAGCTCACCGCGTAGCGGGAGCCCCAAAGAGACCCAGTACTTC. This translates into CASSPRSGSPKETQYF.

The rearrangement uses TRBV10-2 and TRBJ1-4, with 7 nucleotides matching TRBD1. This CDR3 contains 13 residues. V was clipped by 5 bases and J by 6 bases; unmatched bases: 3. The germline gives CDR1 WSHSY, CDR2 SAAADI. CDR3 protein: CASSQGEYEKLFF. The CDR3 DNA follows: TGCGCCAGCAGTCAGGGGGAGTATGAAAAACTGTTTTTT.

This chain joins TRBV7-2 and TRBJ1-3; D is possibly TRBD1 (6 bases). Trimming left V 5 bases short and J 2 bases short, with 13 bases between. The CDR3 has 15 amino acids. Germline V CDR1 and CDR2: SGHTA, FQGNSA. In DNA, the CDR3 is TGTGCCAGCAGCCCTAGGACAGTTGCTGGAAACACCATATATTTT. Protein: CASSPRTVAGNTIYF. The full variable domain, completed using reference TRBV7-2 and TRBJ1-3, is GAGVSQSPSNKVTEKGKDVELRCDPISGHTALYWYRQSLGQGLEFLIYFQGNSAPDKSGLPSDRFSAERTGGSVSTLTIQRTQQEDSAVYLCASSPRTVAGNTIYFGEGSWLTVV.

This sequence joins TRBV3-1 (or the pseudogene TRBV3-2) and TRBJ1-1; D is possibly TRBD1 (5 bases). V was cut by 0 bases and J by 12 bases, with 14 bases left in between. The CDR3 extends over 13 amino acids. The germline gives CDR1 LGHDT, CDR2 YNNKEL (reference sequence). In DNA, the CDR3 is TGTGCCAGCAGCCAAGAAGTTTCGGGGGGAACTTTCTTT. Amino acid sequence: CASSQEVSGGTFF.

The CDR3 DNA sequence: TGTGCCAGCTCACCCTCAGGGGGAACTGAAGCTTTCTTT. This translates into CASSPSGGTEAFF. The genes are TRBV18 and TRBJ1-1; TRBD1 agrees at 7 bases. The CDR3 is 13 amino acids. J gave up 5 bases and V 3 bases, and 3 bases lay outside the gene matches. Germline CDR1 KGHSH, CDR2 LQKENI.

In this sample, this clone turned up once. The chain is built from TRBV9 and TRBJ2-1; D is undetermined. The V and J ends lost 0 bases and 0 bases respectively, with 7 bases between them. Germline values: CDR1 SGDLS, CDR2 YYNGEE. The CDR3 totals 15 residues. This chain's CDR3 is CASSVAVSSYNEQFF. CDR3 sequence (DNA): TGTGCCAGCAGCGTAGCCGTCAGCTCCTACAATGAGCAGTTCTTC.

This chain connects TRBV18 to TRBJ1-3; D might be TRBD1 (6 bases). Per the germline V gene, CDR1 is KGHSH and CDR2 is LQKENI. Trimming stripped 3 bases from V and 0 bases from J, with 15 bases between. This CDR3 spans 17 amino acids. CDR3 sequence (DNA): TGTGCCAGCTCACCCAGGGGCCTCATTTACTCTGGAAACACCATATATTTT. Its translation is CASSPRGLIYSGNTIYF.

The genes are TRBV30 and TRBJ2-7, with TRBD2 identical over 7 bases. CDR3 length: 12 amino acids. CDR1 is GTSNPN, CDR2 SVGIG, per germline (reference sequence). With V trimmed by 5 bases and J by 3 bases, 4 bases remained unmatched. The CDR3 protein is CAWAVAGYEQYF. CDR3 nucleotides: TGTGCCTGGGCGGTAGCGGGCTACGAGCAGTACTTC.

The V and J genes are TRBV7-9 and TRBJ2-1, with TRBD2 matching over 11 bases. Germline CDR1 and CDR2: SEHNR and FQNEAQ (reference sequence). CDR3 length: 15 amino acids. The trim removed 7 bases at V and 7 bases at J, leaving 9 bases unmatched. CDR3 region: CASTIAGGPYNEQFF. The CDR3, as DNA: TGTGCCAGCACTATAGCGGGAGGGCCTTATAATGAGCAGTTCTTC.

The V and J genes are TRBV7-9 and TRBJ2-7; 9 bases fit TRBD1. J gave up 2 bases and V 5 bases, and 13 bases lay outside the gene matches. The CDR3 spans 17 residues. From germline, CDR1 is SEHNR and CDR2 FQNEAQ (reference sequence). The CDR3 DNA reads as TGTGCCAGCAGCGACCGGGACAGGGTTTCGGGAACCTACGAGCAGTACTTC. Its protein product is CASSDRDRVSGTYEQYF. The full variable domain, with the rest looked up from reference TRBV7-9 and TRBJ2-7, is DTGVSQNPRHKITKRGQNVTFRCDPISEHNRLYWYRQTLGQGPEFLTYFQNEAQLEKSRLLSDRFSAERPKGSFSTLEIQRTEQGDSAMYLCASSDRDRVSGTYEQYFGPGTRLTVT.

The chain is built from TRBV10-1 and TRBJ2-1; 11 nucleotides line up with TRBD1. The CDR3 consists of 16 residues. After removal of 3 bases from V and 9 bases from J, the junction contained 10 bases not matched to a gene. Germline values: CDR1 WNHNN, CDR2 SYGVQD (reference sequence). The chain's CDR3 is CASSDRDRGSSGEQFF. For the CDR3, the DNA is TGCGCCAGCAGTGACCGGGACAGGGGGTCATCCGGTGAGCAGTTCTTC.

The chain carries TRBV3-1 (or the pseudogene TRBV3-2) and TRBJ1-2; no clear D gene. V was trimmed by 4 bases and J by 4 bases, leaving 16 bases between them. This CDR3 is built from 15 residues. Germline assignment: CDR1 LGHDT and CDR2 YNNKEL (reference sequence). The CDR3 nucleotides are TGTGCCAGCAGCCCACCCGCGGAAGGCTTCTATGGCTACACCTTC. Translation gives CASSPPAEGFYGYTF.

This chain connects TRBV12-5 to TRBJ2-3, with TRBD2 matching over 13 bases. V was clipped by 6 bases and J by 0 bases; unmatched bases: 9. This CDR3 has 18 residues. In germline, CDR1 is LGHNT, CDR2 FRNRAP. CDR3 DNA: TGTGCTAGTGGCAAGGGGACTAGCGGGGATACAAGCACAGATACGCAGTATTTT. Translated: CASGKGTSGDTSTDTQYF.

This rearrangement joins TRBV7-3 to TRBJ1-6; D is unclear. This CDR3 is 13 amino acids long. Germline values: CDR1 SGHTA, CDR2 FQGTGA. The V gene lost 2 bases and the J gene lost 8 bases, with 7 bases spanning the gap. The CDR3 region has the DNA TGTGCCAGCAGCTTATCGGGAGATTCACCCCTCCACTTT. Translating gives CASSLSGDSPLHF.

Regarding this clone: Other DNA sequences from this sample encode an identical CDR3 as well. The CDR3 here is CASTGDYGYTF. In DNA, the CDR3 is TGTGCCAGTACGGGGGACTATGGCTACACCTTC. This sequence joins TRBV19 and TRBJ1-2, with a tentative D call TRBD1 (5 bases). Germline lookup yields CDR1 LNHDA and CDR2 SQIVND (reference sequence). CDR3 size: 11 residues. Trimming cost V 7 bases and J 3 bases, with 6 bases left between them.

The chain employs TRBV30 and TRBJ1-5, with D perhaps matching TRBD1 (5 bases). Deletions cut 2 bases from V and 5 bases from J, with 16 bases between. CDR1 and CDR2 (germline): GTSNPN, SVGIG (reference sequence). This CDR3 region has 15 residues. CDR3 residues: CAWSRGEARDQPQHF. CDR3 DNA: TGTGCCTGGAGTCGGGGGGAGGCAAGGGATCAGCCCCAGCATTTT.

The table lists this clone with a count of one. This chain joins TRBV4-3 and TRBJ2-7, with D perhaps TRBD1 (5 bases). This CDR3 comprises 14 residues. CDR1 and CDR2 (germline): LGHNA, YSLEER. Trimming removed 8 bases from V and 2 bases from J, with 16 bases in between. The CDR3 region has the DNA TGCGCCAGCCGAACAATGGTAGGGGCCTACGAGCAGTACTTC. The encoded protein is CASRTMVGAYEQYF.

The V and J genes are TRBV7-9 and TRBJ1-1, with unresolved D. V was shortened by 5 bases and J by 0 bases, with 13 bases between the two germline ends. This CDR3 is 15 amino acids long. Germline V CDR1 and CDR2: SEHNR, FQNEAQ (reference sequence). The chain's CDR3 is CASSLIEILNTEAFF. CDR3 coding DNA: TGTGCCAGCAGCCTAATTGAGATCCTGAACACTGAAGCTTTCTTT.

V and J are TRBV12-2 and TRBJ2-2; the listed D gene, TRBD2, was not tested against the DNA. TRBV12-2 is marked as a pseudogene. There are 17 residues in the CDR3. The CDR3 region has the DNA TGTGCAAGTCGCTTAGGGGGGGAGCCCAAAAACACCGGGGAGCTGTTTTTT. This codes for CASRLGGEPKNTGELFF.

The chain combines TRBV7-3 with TRBJ2-3; 8 bases agree with TRBD1. Losses at the gene ends were 3 bases for V and 3 bases for J; bases not matched to a gene: 5. This CDR3 has 15 residues. Germline V CDR1 and CDR2: SGHTA, FQGTGA. Here the CDR3 reads CASSFAGGLTDTQYF. Written as DNA, the CDR3 is TGTGCCAGCAGCTTCGCAGGGGGCCTTACAGATACGCAGTATTTT.

The CDR3 sequence is CASSLNGRGEKLFF. The CDR3 nucleotides are TGTGCCAGCAGCTTGAACGGACGGGGTGAAAAACTGTTTTTT. The chain combines TRBV5-6 with TRBJ1-4, with D uncertain. Germline V gene lookup returns CDR1 SGHDT and CDR2 YYEEEE. Trimming shortened V by 1 base and J by 7 bases, and 11 bases separated the two germline ends. CDR3 length equals 14 residues.

This chain uses TRBV19 with TRBJ1-1, with D possibly matching TRBD1 (6 bases). CDR1 and CDR2 from the germline V gene are LNHDA and SQIVND (reference sequence). The CDR3 has 13 residues. The V end lost 8 bases, the J end lost 2 bases, and 12 bases lay between the germline ends. The CDR3 DNA sequence: TGTGCCAGTCACAGGGTAGGAAACACTGAAGCTTTCTTT. Encoded protein: CASHRVGNTEAFF.

This chain links TRBV2 with TRBJ1-6; D unresolved. The V gene's germline CDR1 is SNHLY and CDR2 FYNNEI. The CDR3 is 13 residues long. Trimming shortened V by 3 bases and J by 7 bases, and 7 bases separated the two germline ends. The CDR3 region is CASSEVQNSPLHF. The CDR3 DNA follows: TGTGCCAGCAGTGAGGTGCAGAATTCACCCCTCCACTTT.

V usage is TRBV27 and J usage is TRBJ1-6; D is ambiguous. CDR3 length equals 15 residues. The germline V gene encodes CDR1 MNHEY and CDR2 SMNVEV (reference sequence). V was shortened by 3 bases and J by 1 base, with 7 bases between the two germline ends. CDR3 coding DNA: TGTGCCAGCAGTTTGGGAGGGTCCTATAATTCACCCCTCCACTTT. Protein: CASSLGGSYNSPLHF.

This chain uses TRBV5-1 with TRBJ2-7; D may be TRBD2 (6 bases). From germline, CDR1 is SGHRS and CDR2 YFSETQ. V lost 4 bases and J lost 4, with 12 bases in between. The CDR3 covers 13 residues. The CDR3 spells CASSTGEGYEQYF. CDR3 coding DNA: TGCGCCAGCAGCACGGGGGAAGGGTACGAGCAGTACTTC.

This chain links TRBV10-2 with TRBJ2-3; D not resolved. The CDR3 consists of 14 residues. In germline, CDR1 is WSHSY, CDR2 SAAADI. Trimming pared 6 bases from V and 8 bases from J, leaving 18 bases between. The CDR3 coding sequence is TGCGCCAGCAGCGAAAACTTTGGAGTGACTACGCAGTATTTT. Its translation: CASSENFGVTTQYF.

The J gene is TRBJ2-1, the V gene TRBV5-1, with unresolved D. V lost 2 bases and J 11 bases, leaving 8 bases between the germline ends. Germline CDR1 SGHRS, CDR2 YFSETQ. The CDR3 runs to 11 residues. Here the CDR3 reads CASSFGGKQFF. CDR3 nucleotide sequence: TGCGCCAGCAGCTTCGGCGGTAAGCAGTTCTTC.